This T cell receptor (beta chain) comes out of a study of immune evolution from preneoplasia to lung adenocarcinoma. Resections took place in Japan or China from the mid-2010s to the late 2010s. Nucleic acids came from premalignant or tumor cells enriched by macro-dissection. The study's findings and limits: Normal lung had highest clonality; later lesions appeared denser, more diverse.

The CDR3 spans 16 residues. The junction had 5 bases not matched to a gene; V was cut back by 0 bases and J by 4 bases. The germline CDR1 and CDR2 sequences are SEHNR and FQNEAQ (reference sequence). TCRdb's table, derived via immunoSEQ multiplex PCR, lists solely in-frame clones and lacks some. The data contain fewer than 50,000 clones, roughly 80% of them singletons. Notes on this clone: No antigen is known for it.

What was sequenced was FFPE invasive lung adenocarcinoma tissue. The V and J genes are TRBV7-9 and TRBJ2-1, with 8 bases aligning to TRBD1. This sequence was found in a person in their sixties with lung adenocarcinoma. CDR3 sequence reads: CASSLAQGARYNEQFF. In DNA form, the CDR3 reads TGTGCCAGCAGCTTAGCTCAGGGGGCGCGATACAATGAGCAGTTCTTC.